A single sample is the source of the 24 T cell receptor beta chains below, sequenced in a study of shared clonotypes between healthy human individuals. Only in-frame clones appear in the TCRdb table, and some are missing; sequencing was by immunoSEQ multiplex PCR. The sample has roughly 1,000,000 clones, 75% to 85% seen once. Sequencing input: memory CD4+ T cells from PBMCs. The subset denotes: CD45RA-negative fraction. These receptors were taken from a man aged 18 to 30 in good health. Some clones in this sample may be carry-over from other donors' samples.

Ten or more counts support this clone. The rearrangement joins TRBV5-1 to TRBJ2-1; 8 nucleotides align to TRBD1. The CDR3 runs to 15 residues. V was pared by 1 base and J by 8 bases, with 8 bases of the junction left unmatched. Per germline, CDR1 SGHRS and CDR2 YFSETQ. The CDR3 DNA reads TGCGCCAGCAGCTTGAAGCTTTCGGGACAGGATGAGCAGTTCTTC. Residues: CASSLKLSGQDEQFF.

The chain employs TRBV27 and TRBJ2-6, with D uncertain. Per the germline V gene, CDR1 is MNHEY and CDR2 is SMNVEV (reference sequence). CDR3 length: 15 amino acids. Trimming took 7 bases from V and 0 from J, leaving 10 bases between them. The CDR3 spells CASKWVDSGANVLTF. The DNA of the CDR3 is TGTGCCAGCAAGTGGGTCGACTCTGGGGCCAACGTCCTGACTTTC.

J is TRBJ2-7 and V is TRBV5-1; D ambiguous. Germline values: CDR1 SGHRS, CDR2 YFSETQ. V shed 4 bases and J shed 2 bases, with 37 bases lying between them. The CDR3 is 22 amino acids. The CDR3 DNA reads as TGCGCCAGCAGCCCAAGCAGGCTAGGGTTTATAGAGTCCGAGACTGATCCCTACGAGCAGTACTTC. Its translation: CASSPSRLGFIESETDPYEQYF.

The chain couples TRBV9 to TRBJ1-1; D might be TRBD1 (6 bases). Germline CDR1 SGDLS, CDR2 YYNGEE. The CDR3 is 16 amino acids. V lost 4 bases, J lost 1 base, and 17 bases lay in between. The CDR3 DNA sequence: TGTGCCAGCAGCCCTCGACCGGGACACCCGAACACTGAAGCTTTCTTT. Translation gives CASSPRPGHPNTEAFF. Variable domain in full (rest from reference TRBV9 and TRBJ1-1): DSGVTQTPKHLITATGQRVTLRCSPRSGDLSVYWYQQSLDQGLQFLIQYYNGEERAKGNILERFSAQQFPDLHSELNLSSLELGDSALYFCASSPRPGHPNTEAFFGQGTRLTVV.

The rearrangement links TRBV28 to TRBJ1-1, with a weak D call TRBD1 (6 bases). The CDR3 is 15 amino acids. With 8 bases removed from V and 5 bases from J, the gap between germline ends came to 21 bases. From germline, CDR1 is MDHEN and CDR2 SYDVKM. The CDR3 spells CASSSVRGARTEAFF. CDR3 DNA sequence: TGTGCCAGCTCCTCGGTCCGGGGGGCGCGTACTGAAGCTTTCTTT.

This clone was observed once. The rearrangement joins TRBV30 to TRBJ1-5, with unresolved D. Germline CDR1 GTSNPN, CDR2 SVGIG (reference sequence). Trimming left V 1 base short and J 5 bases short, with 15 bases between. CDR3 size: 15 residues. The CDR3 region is CAWSARDLYDQPQHF. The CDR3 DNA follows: TGTGCCTGGAGTGCTCGTGACCTTTACGATCAGCCCCAGCATTTT.

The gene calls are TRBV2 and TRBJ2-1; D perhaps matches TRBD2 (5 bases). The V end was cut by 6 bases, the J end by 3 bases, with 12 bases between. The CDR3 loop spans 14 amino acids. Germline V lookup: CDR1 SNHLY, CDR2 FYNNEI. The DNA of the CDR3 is TGTGCCAGCAGGGCGGCCCGGGACTACAATGAGCAGTTCTTC. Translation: CASRAARDYNEQFF.

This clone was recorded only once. Written as DNA, the CDR3 is TGTGCCAGCAGCCCGCGGACAGTCGGAAACACCATATATTTT. It is translated as CASSPRTVGNTIYF. The chain employs TRBV7-9 and TRBJ1-3; D is perhaps TRBD1 (6 bases). There are 14 residues in the CDR3. Germline V gene lookup returns CDR1 SEHNR and CDR2 FQNEAQ (reference sequence). V lost 5 bases, J lost 4 bases, and 12 bases lay in between.

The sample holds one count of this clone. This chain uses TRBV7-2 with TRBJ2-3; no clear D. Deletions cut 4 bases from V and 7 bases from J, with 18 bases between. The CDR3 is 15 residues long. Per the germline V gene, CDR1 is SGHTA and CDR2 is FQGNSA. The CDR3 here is CASSSDGLDSYTQYF. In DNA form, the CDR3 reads TGTGCCAGCAGCTCCGACGGGCTAGACTCCTATACGCAGTATTTT.

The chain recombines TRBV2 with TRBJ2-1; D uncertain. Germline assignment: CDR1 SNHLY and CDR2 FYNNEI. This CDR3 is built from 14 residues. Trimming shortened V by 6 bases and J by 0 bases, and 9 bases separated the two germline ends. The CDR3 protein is CASRQSSSYNEQFF. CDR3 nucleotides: TGTGCCAGCAGGCAGTCCAGCTCCTACAATGAGCAGTTCTTC. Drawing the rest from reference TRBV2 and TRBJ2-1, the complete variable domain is EPEVTQTPSHQVTQMGQEVILRCVPISNHLYFYWYRQILGQKVEFLVSFYNNEISEKSEIFDDQFSVERPDGSNFTLKIRSTKLEDSAMYFCASRQSSSYNEQFFGPGTRLTVL.

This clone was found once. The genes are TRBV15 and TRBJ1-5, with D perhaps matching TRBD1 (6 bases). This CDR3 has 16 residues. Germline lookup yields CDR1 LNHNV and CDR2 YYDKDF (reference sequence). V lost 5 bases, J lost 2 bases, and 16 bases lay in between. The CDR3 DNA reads TGTGCCACCAGCCTGGGACAACCCTACGGCAATCAGCCCCAGCATTTT. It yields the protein CATSLGQPYGNQPQHF.

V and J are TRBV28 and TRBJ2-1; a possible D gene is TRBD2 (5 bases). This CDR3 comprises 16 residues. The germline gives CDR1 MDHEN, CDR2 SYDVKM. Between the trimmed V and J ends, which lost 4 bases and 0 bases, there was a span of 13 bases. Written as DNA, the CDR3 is TGTGCCAGCAGTTCCGTGGCGGGTCCCTCCTACAATGAGCAGTTCTTC. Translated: CASSSVAGPSYNEQFF.

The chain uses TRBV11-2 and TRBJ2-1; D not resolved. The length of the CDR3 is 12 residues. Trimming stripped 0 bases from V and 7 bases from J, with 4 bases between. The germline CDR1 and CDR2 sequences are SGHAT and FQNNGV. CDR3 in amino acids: CASSLDQNEQFF. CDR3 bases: TGTGCCAGCAGCTTAGATCAAAATGAGCAGTTCTTC.

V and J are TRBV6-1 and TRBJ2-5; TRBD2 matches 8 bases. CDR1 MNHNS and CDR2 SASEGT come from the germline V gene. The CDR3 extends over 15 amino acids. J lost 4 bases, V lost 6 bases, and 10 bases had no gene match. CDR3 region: CASSSVWGTRETQYF. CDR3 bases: TGTGCCAGCAGCTCAGTTTGGGGGACTAGAGAGACCCAGTACTTC.

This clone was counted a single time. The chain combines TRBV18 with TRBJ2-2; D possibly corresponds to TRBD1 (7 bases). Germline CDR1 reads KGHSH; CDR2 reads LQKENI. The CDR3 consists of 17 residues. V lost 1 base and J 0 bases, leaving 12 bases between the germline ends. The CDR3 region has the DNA TGTGCCAGCTCACCACGGCAGGGGGGCTCGAACACCGGGGAGCTGTTTTTT. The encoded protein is CASSPRQGGSNTGELFF.

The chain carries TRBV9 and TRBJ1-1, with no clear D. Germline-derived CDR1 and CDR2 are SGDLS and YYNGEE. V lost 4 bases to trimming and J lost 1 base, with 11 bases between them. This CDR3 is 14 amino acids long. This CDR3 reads CASSPLGPNTEAFF. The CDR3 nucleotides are TGTGCCAGCAGCCCCCTTGGTCCGAACACTGAAGCTTTCTTT.

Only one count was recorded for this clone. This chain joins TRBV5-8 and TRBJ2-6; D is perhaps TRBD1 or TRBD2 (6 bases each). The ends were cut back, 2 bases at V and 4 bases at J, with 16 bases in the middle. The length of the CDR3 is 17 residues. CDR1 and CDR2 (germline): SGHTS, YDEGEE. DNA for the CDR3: TGTGCCAGCAGCTTTGGAGGGGGTCGGTCCGGGGCCAACGTCCTGACTTTC. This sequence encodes CASSFGGGRSGANVLTF.

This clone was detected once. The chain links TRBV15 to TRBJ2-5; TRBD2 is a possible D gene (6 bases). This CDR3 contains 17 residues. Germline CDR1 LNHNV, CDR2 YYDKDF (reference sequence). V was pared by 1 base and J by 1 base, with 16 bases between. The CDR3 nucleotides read TGTGCCACCAGCAGAGTCGGCCTAGCGCGTATCCAAGAGACCCAGTACTTC. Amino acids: CATSRVGLARIQETQYF.

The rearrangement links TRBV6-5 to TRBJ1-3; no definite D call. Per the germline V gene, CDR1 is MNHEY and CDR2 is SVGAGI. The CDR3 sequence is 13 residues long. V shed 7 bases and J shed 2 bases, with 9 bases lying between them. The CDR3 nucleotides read TGTGCCAGCACCTATCTCCCTGGAAACACCATATATTTT. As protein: CASTYLPGNTIYF.

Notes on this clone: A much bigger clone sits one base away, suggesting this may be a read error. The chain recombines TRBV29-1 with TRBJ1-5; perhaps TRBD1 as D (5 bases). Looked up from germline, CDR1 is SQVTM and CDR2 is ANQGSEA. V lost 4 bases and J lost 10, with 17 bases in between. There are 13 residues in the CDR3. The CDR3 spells CSVANGGVHPQHF. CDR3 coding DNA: TGCAGCGTTGCTAATGGGGGTGTGCATCCCCAGCATTTT.

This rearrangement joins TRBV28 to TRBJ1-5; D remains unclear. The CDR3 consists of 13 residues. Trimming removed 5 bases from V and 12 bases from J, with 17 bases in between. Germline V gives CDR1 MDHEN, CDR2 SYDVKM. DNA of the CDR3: TGTGCCAGCAGTACACCTAACTCCGGGCTCCAGCATTTT. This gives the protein CASSTPNSGLQHF.

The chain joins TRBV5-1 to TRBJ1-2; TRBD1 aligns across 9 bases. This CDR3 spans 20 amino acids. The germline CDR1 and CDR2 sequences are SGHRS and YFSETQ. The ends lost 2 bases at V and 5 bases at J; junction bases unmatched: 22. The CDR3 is CASSLGTPRDRDLNRYGYTF. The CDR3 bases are TGCGCCAGCAGCTTAGGCACTCCTCGGGACAGGGATCTTAATAGGTATGGCTACACCTTC. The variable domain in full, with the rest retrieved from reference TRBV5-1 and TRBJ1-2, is KAGVTQTPRYLIKTRGQQVTLSCSPISGHRSVSWYQQTPGQGLQFLFEYFSETQRNKGNFPGRFSGRQFSNSRSEMNVSTLELGDSALYLCASSLGTPRDRDLNRYGYTFGSGTRLTVV.

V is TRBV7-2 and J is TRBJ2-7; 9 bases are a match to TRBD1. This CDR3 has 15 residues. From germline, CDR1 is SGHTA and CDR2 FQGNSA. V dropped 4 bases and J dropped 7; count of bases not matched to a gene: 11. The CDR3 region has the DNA TGTGCCAGCAGCTCCAGGACAGGGGATGGGAGGGAGCAGTACTTC. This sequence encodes CASSSRTGDGREQYF.

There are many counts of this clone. The CDR3 protein is CASSIGQGRGANEKLFF. For the CDR3, the DNA is TGTGCCAGCAGCATAGGACAGGGGAGAGGAGCTAATGAAAAACTGTTTTTT. The chain uses TRBV7-9 and TRBJ1-4, with TRBD1 matching over 9 bases. V shed 5 bases, J shed 3 bases, and the junction held 10 bases outside the gene matches. CDR1 SEHNR and CDR2 FQNEAQ come from the germline V gene (reference sequence). This CDR3 is 17 amino acids long. The full variable domain, rest sourced from reference TRBV7-9 and TRBJ1-4, is DTGVSQNPRHKITKRGQNVTFRCDPISEHNRLYWYRQTLGQGPEFLTYFQNEAQLEKSRLLSDRFSAERPKGSFSTLEIQRTEQGDSAMYLCASSIGQGRGANEKLFFGSGTQLSVL.